This TCR beta chain was captured in a study of blood T cell repertoires in COVID-19. Study-level background: Collection of acute and convalescent COVID-19 samples took place in the United States, Italy and Spain. PBMCs, B-cell-depleted T cells, or T cells provided the cDNA or gDNA that made up the material.

Under the authors' procedure: Nucleated cell number was recorded as an estimate derived from reference gene primer amplification. Profiled with immunoSEQ multiplex PCR; TCRdb holds only in-frame clones, not every one. Clone size and V and J calls were adopted from that table, with D and trimming inferred from the DNA. This table holds approximately 190,000 clones, roughly four fifths found once. The CDR3 length is 16 residues. Germline V gene sequence: CDR1 SQVTM, CDR2 ANQGSEA. The V and J ends lost 0 bases and 0 bases respectively, with 11 bases between them. Sample: peripheral blood. The receptor comes from a young man with active or convalescent COVID-19. The chain links TRBV29-1 to TRBJ1-4; D may be TRBD1 (5 bases). The CDR3: CSVEEGGFTTNEKLFF. DNA of the CDR3: TGCAGCGTTGAAGAGGGGGGGTTTACAACTAATGAAAAACTGTTTTTT.